These 25 T cell receptor beta chains were sequenced from one sample in a study of blood T cell repertoires in COVID-19. TCRdb keeps only in-frame clones here, not all; method: immunoSEQ multiplex PCR. Altogether under 350,000 clones are present, around 85% being singletons, with the ten largest covering 4% to 5%. Sequencing input: PBMCs or T cells enriched from blood (not recorded which). These TCRs come from a woman in her thirties or forties with acute COVID-19.

The DNA of the CDR3 is TGTGCCACCAGCAGGCCGGGAGGGCTGACCTACGAGCAGTACTTC. This gives the protein CATSRPGGLTYEQYF. This chain uses TRBV15 with TRBJ2-7, with 8 bases aligning to TRBD2. Germline V gene sequence: CDR1 LNHNV, CDR2 YYDKDF (reference sequence). The CDR3 extends over 15 amino acids. V lost 3 bases, J lost 2 bases, and 6 bases stayed unmatched.

The chain recombines TRBV11-2 with TRBJ1-4; the match to TRBD1 covers 12 bases. This CDR3 comprises 14 residues. Unmatched junction bases numbered 3, after V lost 5 bases and J lost 8 bases. Germline V gene sequence: CDR1 SGHAT, CDR2 FQNNGV. The CDR3 region is CASSRDRGREKLFF. The CDR3 coding sequence is TGTGCCAGCAGCCGGGACAGGGGGCGCGAAAAACTGTTTTTT.

The CDR3 here is CASSPVAGNQPQHF. CDR3 sequence (DNA): TGTGCCAGCAGCCCCGTGGCAGGAAATCAGCCCCAGCATTTT. The chain carries TRBV28 and TRBJ1-5, with D unclear. Per the germline V gene, CDR1 is MDHEN and CDR2 is SYDVKM. V lost 6 bases, J lost 4 bases, and 13 bases lay in between. The length of the CDR3 is 14 residues.

The rearrangement joins TRBV7-2 to TRBJ2-7; D is uncertain. The CDR3 has 14 residues. Per germline, CDR1 SGHTA and CDR2 FQGNSA. Trimming cost V 2 bases and J 1 base, with 9 bases left between them. The CDR3 reads CASSLRETSYEQYF. DNA of the CDR3: TGTGCCAGCAGCTTACGAGAGACATCCTACGAGCAGTACTTC.

This clone was counted once. The rearrangement uses TRBV5-1 and TRBJ2-5; TRBD1 matches 7 bases. Germline V CDR1 and CDR2: SGHRS, YFSETQ. V was pared by 4 bases and J by 2 bases, with 8 bases of the junction left unmatched. CDR3 length: 15 amino acids. CDR3 protein: CASSPDSGQQETQYF. For the CDR3, the DNA is TGCGCCAGCAGCCCGGACTCGGGACAGCAAGAGACCCAGTACTTC.

The chain joins TRBV3-1 (or the pseudogene TRBV3-2) to TRBJ2-3, with TRBD2 matching 7 bases. The CDR3 contains 15 residues. J gave up 0 bases and V 8 bases, and 8 bases lay outside the gene matches. The V gene's germline CDR1 is LGHDT and CDR2 YNNKEL (reference sequence). The CDR3 here is CASLGGGTSTDTQYF. CDR3 coding DNA: TGTGCCAGCCTAGGCGGGGGAACTAGCACAGATACGCAGTATTTT.

This clone was observed once. The chain joins TRBV2 to TRBJ1-4; no clear D gene. The CDR3 is made up of 15 amino acids. Germline CDR1 reads SNHLY; CDR2 reads FYNNEI. The V and J ends lost 4 bases and 5 bases respectively, with 14 bases between them. DNA for the CDR3: TGTGCCAGCAGTGCAGGTGTTCACAACAATGAAAAACTGTTTTTT. Protein: CASSAGVHNNEKLFF.

This chain joins TRBV6-6 and TRBJ1-2; 7 nucleotides match TRBD1. V was clipped by 6 bases and J by 10 bases; unmatched bases: 8. This CDR3 has 12 amino acids. Germline V gene data show CDR1 as MNHNY and CDR2 as SVGAGI (reference sequence). The CDR3: CASRDRVGDYTF. CDR3 nucleotides: TGTGCCAGCAGAGACAGGGTTGGTGACTACACCTTC.

V and J are TRBV6-5 and TRBJ2-7, with 9 nucleotides matching TRBD1. Germline V gives CDR1 MNHEY, CDR2 SVGAGI. The CDR3 length is 16 residues. V trimming: 2 bases; J trimming: 1 base; junction bases outside the gene matches: 6. The CDR3 DNA reads TGTGCCAGCAGTTACACGACAGGGGGTAGGTCCTACGAGCAGTACTTC. Translating gives CASSYTTGGRSYEQYF.

This clone is a singleton in its sample. The chain carries TRBV29-1 and TRBJ1-2; D gene unclear. The CDR3 has 12 amino acids. The V gene's germline CDR1 is SQVTM and CDR2 ANQGSEA. Deletions cut 6 bases from V and 3 bases from J, with 11 bases between. CDR3 nucleotides: TGCAGCGTCGCCGGGTCCGACTATGGCTACACCTTC. This encodes CSVAGSDYGYTF.

The chain is built from TRBV4-3 and TRBJ2-2; possibly TRBD1 for D (7 bases). Trimming took off 0 bases at V and 4 bases at J, with 21 bases between the two ends. The CDR3 is made up of 19 amino acids. CDR1 and CDR2 from the germline V gene are LGHNA and YSLEER. The CDR3 DNA sequence: TGCGCCAGCAGCCAAGATTCACTGACCAGGGGGGTTTTCACCGGGGAGCTGTTTTTT. Amino acids: CASSQDSLTRGVFTGELFF.

The table lists this clone with a count of one. The junction differs from germline at one of its ends, possibly a read error. The chain uses TRBV19 and TRBJ1-2, with D possibly TRBD1 on 5 matching bases. The CDR3 contains 14 residues. The germline V gene has CDR1 LNHDA and CDR2 SQIVND (reference sequence). The DNA of the CDR3 is TGTGCCAGTAGTATGTCCGCAGGGCAAATCCCTGGCTTCTTC. This gives the protein CASSMSAGQIPGFF.

V gene TRBV5-5 combines with J gene TRBJ2-2; TRBD2 aligns across 8 bases. With V trimmed by 1 base and J by 5 bases, 13 bases remained unmatched. The CDR3 sequence is 18 residues long. Germline CDR1 reads SGHKS; CDR2 reads YYEKEE (reference sequence). The CDR3 reads CASSLISGGGVATGELFF. DNA of the CDR3: TGTGCCAGCAGCTTGATAAGCGGGGGAGGTGTAGCAACCGGGGAGCTGTTTTTT.

V and J are TRBV6-5 and TRBJ2-7, with TRBD1 matching over 8 bases. The germline V gene encodes CDR1 MNHEY and CDR2 SVGAGI. The CDR3 loop spans 15 amino acids. The V segment lost 5 bases and the J segment 4 bases; nucleotides outside the gene matches: 10. This CDR3 is CASSRTGPLSYEQYF. In nucleotides, the CDR3 is TGTGCCAGCAGTCGGACAGGGCCCCTCTCGTACGAGCAGTACTTC.

The gene calls are TRBV7-7 and TRBJ2-7, with 12 positions matching TRBD2. V gave up 0 bases and J gave up 6 bases; unmatched junction bases: 0. The CDR3 has 14 amino acids. CDR1 SSHAT and CDR2 FNYEAQ come from the germline V gene (reference sequence). This CDR3 is CASSLALAGGEQYF. The CDR3 nucleotides are TGTGCCAGCAGCTTAGCACTAGCGGGGGGCGAGCAGTACTTC. The full variable domain, its missing parts supplied by reference TRBV7-7 and TRBJ2-7, is GAGVSQSPRYKVTKRGQDVTLRCDPISSHATLYWYQQALGQGPEFLTYFNYEAQPDKSGLPSDRFSAERPEGSISTLTIQRTEQRDSAMYRCASSLALAGGEQYFGPGTRLTVT.

This chain links TRBV27 with TRBJ2-5, with TRBD2 identical over 8 bases. After removal of 6 bases from V and 7 bases from J, the junction contained 13 bases not matched to a gene. CDR1 and CDR2 (germline): MNHEY, SMNVEV (reference sequence). This CDR3 contains 15 residues. The CDR3 region has the DNA TGTGCCAGCAGCCCTAACGGGGGGGGCAGGGGGACCCAGTACTTC. Amino acids: CASSPNGGGRGTQYF.

The J gene is TRBJ2-7, the V gene TRBV11-1; D might be TRBD1 (5 bases). The CDR3 totals 14 residues. Trimming took off 0 bases at V and 2 bases at J, with 8 bases between the two ends. Germline V lookup: CDR1 SGHAT, CDR2 FQDESV (reference sequence). CDR3 residues: CASSLAGRAYEQYF. The DNA for the CDR3 is TGTGCCAGCAGCTTAGCGGGCAGGGCCTACGAGCAGTACTTC.

The chain combines TRBV5-1 with TRBJ1-2; 7 bases match TRBD1. Germline V gives CDR1 SGHRS, CDR2 YFSETQ. V shed 4 bases and J 5 bases; nucleotides not matched to a gene: 8. The CDR3 is 14 amino acids. CDR3 loop: CASSAIQGNYGYTF. The CDR3, as DNA: TGCGCCAGCAGCGCAATACAGGGGAATTATGGCTACACCTTC.

The chain's CDR3 is CASSLDGGYIEQFF. For the CDR3, the DNA is TGTGCCAGCAGCTTGGACGGGGGGTATATTGAGCAGTTCTTC. The gene calls are TRBV5-4 and TRBJ2-1, with 7 nucleotides matching TRBD2. V was clipped by 0 bases and J by 9 bases; unmatched bases: 6. The CDR3 is made up of 14 amino acids. The germline V gene encodes CDR1 SGHNT and CDR2 YYREEE (reference sequence).

This chain joins TRBV28 and TRBJ1-4; maybe TRBD1 (6 bases). The germline gives CDR1 MDHEN, CDR2 SYDVKM. V was shortened by 7 bases and J by 6 bases, with 15 bases between the two germline ends. CDR3 length equals 14 residues. The CDR3 here is CASIKGGGYEKLFF. CDR3 DNA: TGTGCCAGCATTAAAGGGGGGGGTTATGAAAAACTGTTTTTT.

V gene TRBV5-4 combines with J gene TRBJ2-3; D is possibly TRBD2 (7 bases). The CDR3 is made up of 16 amino acids. V was shortened by 4 bases and J by 0 bases, with 15 bases between the two germline ends. Germline lookup yields CDR1 SGHNT and CDR2 YYREEE (reference sequence). CDR3 coding DNA: TGTGCCAGCAGCCCCTCGGGGGGCCCTAGCACAGATACGCAGTATTTT. Its translation is CASSPSGGPSTDTQYF.

The chain combines TRBV28 with TRBJ2-1; the match to TRBD1 covers 12 bases. The CDR3 extends over 16 amino acids. Per germline, CDR1 MDHEN and CDR2 SYDVKM. V was clipped by 6 bases and J by 5 bases; unmatched bases: 8. CDR3 nucleotides: TGTGCCAGCAGCAATGCCCGGGACAGGGGGCACAATGAGCAGTTCTTC. Translation gives CASSNARDRGHNEQFF.

This chain uses TRBV18 with TRBJ1-5; maybe TRBD1 (6 bases). The germline V gene has CDR1 KGHSH and CDR2 LQKENI. The CDR3 loop spans 15 amino acids. V lost 5 bases to trimming and J lost 3 bases, with 14 bases between them. The chain's CDR3 is CASSSKQGDNQPQHF. The CDR3, as DNA: TGTGCCAGCTCATCGAAACAGGGTGACAATCAGCCCCAGCATTTT.

In this sample, this clone turned up once. This rearrangement joins TRBV6-2 or TRBV6-3 to TRBJ1-5; TRBD1 is a possible D gene (6 bases). Germline V gene data show CDR1 as MNHEY and CDR2 as SVGEGT. V shed 2 bases and J shed 7 bases, with 12 bases lying between them. CDR3 length: 14 amino acids. CDR3 sequence reads: CASSYNRDRQPQHF. CDR3 bases: TGTGCCAGCAGTTACAACAGGGACCGGCAGCCCCAGCATTTT.

The chain employs TRBV5-1 and TRBJ1-1; D unresolved. This CDR3 is 15 amino acids long. Germline V CDR1 and CDR2: SGHRS, YFSETQ. V lost 1 base, J lost 4 bases, and 14 bases lay in between. CDR3 DNA sequence: TGCGCCAGCAGCTTGTTTGCGGGGATGAGCACTGAAGCTTTCTTT. Protein sequence: CASSLFAGMSTEAFF. Looking up the rest from reference TRBV5-1 and TRBJ1-1 gives the full variable domain: KAGVTQTPRYLIKTRGQQVTLSCSPISGHRSVSWYQQTPGQGLQFLFEYFSETQRNKGNFPGRFSGRQFSNSRSEMNVSTLELGDSALYLCASSLFAGMSTEAFFGQGTRLTVV.